This T cell receptor (beta chain) came from a study of CD8+CD57+ T cells in acquired aplastic anemia (dated by TCRdb to 2017 to 2018). A note on the overall study: DNA extracted from sorted CD4+ and CD8+ cells had a mean of about 3 ug, with a range of roughly 0.17 to 27.4 ug. An average of about 10 million reads for CD4+ cells and 12 million or so reads for CD8+ cells was obtained from healthy donor samples. Overall results and qualifications from the work: Although roughly 29 CD8+ CDR3 sequences were shared by patients and controls, these sequences appeared highly expressed in patients and within the immunodominant clones of patients. Between patients and healthy controls, no significant difference in CD8+ Simpson's diversity was found (P=0.060).

Profiling of TCR beta VDJ combinations and CDR3 sequences used genomic DNA as the template. TCR repertoire sequencing was run on an Illumina HiSeq 2000. The authors processed their data as follows. TRBV/TRBJ rearrangement plots, CDR3 size and DJ length profiles, and Simpson's diversity index were used to assess repertoires. Whichever DNA sequence was most abundant in the deep sequencing data was defined as the immunodominant clone. CDR3 amino acid sequences were screened for sharing across subjects and compared with published repertoires and the VDJdb database. The public sequencing data were trimmed at Q25 with fastp and processed into clonotypes with MiXCR by TCRdb, which kept only in-frame beta chains. Under each unique CDR3 protein, matching rows form one entry showing the most common genes and DNA. It is TCRdb's table, rather than the study itself, that gives the V and J calls and clone size. Here the sample has hundreds of thousands of distinct CDR3 sequences; 65% to 75% occur a single time. The biggest ten clones account for 3.5% to 4.5% of the sample.

In the study, sorted CD4+ and CD8+ blood T cells from patients with severe aplastic anemia and from healthy subjects underwent deep sequencing of TCR repertoires. Ficoll-Paque density gradient centrifugation was used to isolate peripheral blood mononuclear cells. Before DNA extraction, CD4+ and CD8+ T cells were sorted with FACS or magnetic beads. As concerns this clonotype: Its recognized antigen is unknown. Per-base quality was not reported, and no clone a single base away is much larger than it.

The CDR1 and CDR2 encoded by the germline V gene are MNHEY and SVGAGI. V is cut by 10 bases and J by 1 base, and the space between the germline ends is 14 bases. The CDR3 covers 13 residues, taking in both the cysteine and the phenylalanine. The retained sequence is limited to the CDR3, 39 bases, with the frame set at the first base. The material sequenced was sorted CD4+, CD8+, or CD8+CD57+ T cells (not recorded which) from PBMCs. Recombination joined TRBV6-5 with TRBJ2-7; TRBD1 is a possible D gene, resting on 7 matching bases. The sequence was collected from a human donor in good health, serving as a control. The DNA sequence is as follows: TGTGCCACCAAGGCAGGGGGGTCCTACGAGCAGTACTTC. This yields the protein CATKAGGSYEQYF.